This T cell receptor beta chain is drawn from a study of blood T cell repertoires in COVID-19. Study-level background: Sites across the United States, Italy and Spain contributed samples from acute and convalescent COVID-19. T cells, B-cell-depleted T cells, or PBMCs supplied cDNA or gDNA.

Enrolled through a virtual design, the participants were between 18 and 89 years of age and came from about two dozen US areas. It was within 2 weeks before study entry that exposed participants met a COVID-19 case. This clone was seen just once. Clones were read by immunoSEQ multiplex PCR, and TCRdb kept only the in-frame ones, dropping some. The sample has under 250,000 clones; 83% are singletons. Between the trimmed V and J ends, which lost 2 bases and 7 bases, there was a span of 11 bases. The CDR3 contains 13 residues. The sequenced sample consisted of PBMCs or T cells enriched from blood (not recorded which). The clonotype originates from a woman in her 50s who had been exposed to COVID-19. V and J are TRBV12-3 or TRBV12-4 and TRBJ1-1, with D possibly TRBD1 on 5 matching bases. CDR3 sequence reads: CASSLYGGGEAFF. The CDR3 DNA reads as TGTGCCAGCAGTTTATATGGCGGGGGTGAAGCTTTCTTT.